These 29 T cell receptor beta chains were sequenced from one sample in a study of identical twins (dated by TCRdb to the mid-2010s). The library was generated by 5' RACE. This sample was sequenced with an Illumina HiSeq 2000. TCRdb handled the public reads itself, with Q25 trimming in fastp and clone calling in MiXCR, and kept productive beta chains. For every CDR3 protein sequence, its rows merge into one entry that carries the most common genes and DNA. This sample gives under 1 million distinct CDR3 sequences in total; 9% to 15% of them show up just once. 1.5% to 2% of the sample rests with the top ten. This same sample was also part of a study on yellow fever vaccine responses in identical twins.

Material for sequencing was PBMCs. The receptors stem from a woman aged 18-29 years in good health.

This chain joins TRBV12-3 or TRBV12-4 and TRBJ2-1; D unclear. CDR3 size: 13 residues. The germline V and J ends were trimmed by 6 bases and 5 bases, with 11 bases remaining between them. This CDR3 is CASRASLDNEQFF. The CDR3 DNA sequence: TGTGCCAGCAGGGCGTCTCTAGACAATGAGCAGTTCTTC.

This CDR3 is CSALGWTSGQETQYF. The CDR3 DNA reads as TGCAGTGCTTTAGGATGGACTAGCGGACAAGAGACCCAGTACTTC. The V gene is TRBV20-1, the J gene TRBJ2-5; TRBD2 matches 10 bases. Germline-derived CDR1 and CDR2 are DFQATT and SNEGSKA (reference sequence). This CDR3 is built from 15 residues. Germline trimming cut 5 bases from V and 2 bases from J; bases unmatched to any gene: 8.

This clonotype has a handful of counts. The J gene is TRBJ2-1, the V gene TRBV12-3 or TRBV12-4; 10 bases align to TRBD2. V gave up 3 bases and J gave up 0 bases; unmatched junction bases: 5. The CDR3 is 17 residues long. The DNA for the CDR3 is TGTGCCAGCAGTTTGAGTAGCGGGGGGCCCTCCTACAATGAGCAGTTCTTC. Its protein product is CASSLSSGGPSYNEQFF.

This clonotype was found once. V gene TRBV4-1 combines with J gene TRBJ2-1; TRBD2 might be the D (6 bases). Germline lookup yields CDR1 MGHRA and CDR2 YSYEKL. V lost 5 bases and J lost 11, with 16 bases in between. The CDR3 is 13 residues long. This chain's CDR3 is CASSFPSAHQQFF. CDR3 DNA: TGCGCCAGCAGCTTCCCTAGCGCCCACCAGCAGTTCTTC.

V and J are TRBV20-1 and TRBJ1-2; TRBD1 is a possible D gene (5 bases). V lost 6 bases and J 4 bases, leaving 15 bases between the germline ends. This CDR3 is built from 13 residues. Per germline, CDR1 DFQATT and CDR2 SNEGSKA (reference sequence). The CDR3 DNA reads TGCAGTGCGAGTCCCGGGACTGGCTATGGCTACACCTTC. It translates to CSASPGTGYGYTF.

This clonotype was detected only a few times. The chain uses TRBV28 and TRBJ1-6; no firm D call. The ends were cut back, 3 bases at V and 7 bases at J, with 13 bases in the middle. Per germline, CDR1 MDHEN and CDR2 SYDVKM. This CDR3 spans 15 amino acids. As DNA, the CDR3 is TGTGCCAGCAGTTTTCTCTCCTGGACCAATTCACCCCTCCACTTT. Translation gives CASSFLSWTNSPLHF.

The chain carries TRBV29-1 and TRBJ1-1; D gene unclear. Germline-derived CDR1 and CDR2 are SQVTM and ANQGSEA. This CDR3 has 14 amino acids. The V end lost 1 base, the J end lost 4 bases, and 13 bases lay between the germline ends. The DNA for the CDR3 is TGCAGCGTTGAAGCGGGCACAATGGGCACTGAAGCTTTCTTT. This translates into CSVEAGTMGTEAFF. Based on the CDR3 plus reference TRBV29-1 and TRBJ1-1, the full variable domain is SAVISQKPSRDICQRGTSLTIQCQVDSQVTMMFWYRQQPGQSLTLIATANQGSEATYESGFVIDKFPISRPNLTFSTLTVSNMSPEDSSIYLCSVEAGTMGTEAFFGQGTRLTVV.

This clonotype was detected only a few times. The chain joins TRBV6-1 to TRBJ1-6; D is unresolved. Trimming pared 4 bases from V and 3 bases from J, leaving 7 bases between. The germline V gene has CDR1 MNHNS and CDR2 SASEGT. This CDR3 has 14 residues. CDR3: CASSVASYNSPLHF. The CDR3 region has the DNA TGTGCCAGCAGTGTTGCCAGCTATAATTCACCCCTCCACTTT.

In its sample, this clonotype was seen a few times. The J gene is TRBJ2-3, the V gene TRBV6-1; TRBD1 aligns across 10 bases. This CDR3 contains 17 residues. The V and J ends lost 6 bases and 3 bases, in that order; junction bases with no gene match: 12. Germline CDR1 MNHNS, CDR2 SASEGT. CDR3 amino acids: CASSPGQGSVVTDTQYF. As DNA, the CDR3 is TGTGCCAGCAGCCCGGGACAGGGGTCGGTCGTGACAGATACGCAGTATTTT.

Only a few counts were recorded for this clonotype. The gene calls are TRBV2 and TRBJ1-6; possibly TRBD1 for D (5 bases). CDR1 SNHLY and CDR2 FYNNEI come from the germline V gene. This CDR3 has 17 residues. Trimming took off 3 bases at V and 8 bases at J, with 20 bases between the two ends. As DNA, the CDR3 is TGTGCCAGCAGTGAGGGCCAGCCCCATTGGGGGTATTCACCCCTCCACTTT. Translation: CASSEGQPHWGYSPLHF.

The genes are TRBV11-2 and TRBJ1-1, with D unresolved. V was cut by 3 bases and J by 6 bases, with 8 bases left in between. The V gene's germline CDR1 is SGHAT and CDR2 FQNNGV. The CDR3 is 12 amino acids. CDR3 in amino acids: CASSLGLAEAFF. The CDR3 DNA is TGTGCCAGCAGCTTGGGTTTAGCTGAAGCTTTCTTT.

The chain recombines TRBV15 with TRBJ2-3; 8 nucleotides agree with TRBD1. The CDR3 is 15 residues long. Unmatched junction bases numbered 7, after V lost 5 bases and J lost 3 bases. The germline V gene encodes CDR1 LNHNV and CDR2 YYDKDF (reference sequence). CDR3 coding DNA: TGTGCCACCAGCTCCCACCAGGGGGCAACAGATACGCAGTATTTT. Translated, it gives CATSSHQGATDTQYF.

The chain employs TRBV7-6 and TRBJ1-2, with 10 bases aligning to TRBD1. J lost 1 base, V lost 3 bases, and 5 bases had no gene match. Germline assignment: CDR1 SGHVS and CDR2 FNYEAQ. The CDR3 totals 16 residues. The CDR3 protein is CASSLGQGTINYGYTF. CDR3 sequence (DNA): TGTGCCAGCAGCTTGGGACAGGGGACCATTAACTATGGCTACACCTTC. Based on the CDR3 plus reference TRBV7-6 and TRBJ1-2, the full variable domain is GAGVSQSPRYKVTKRGQDVALRCDPISGHVSLYWYRQALGQGPEFLTYFNYEAQQDKSGLPNDRFSAERPEGSISTLTIQRTEQRDSAMYRCASSLGQGTINYGYTFGSGTRLTVV.

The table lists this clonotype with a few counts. The CDR3 nucleotides are TGTGCCAGCAGTTTAAAGGGGGCCGGGTACGAGCAGTACTTC. This translates into CASSLKGAGYEQYF. The chain has TRBV27 and TRBJ2-7; 7 nucleotides agree with TRBD1. CDR3 length: 14 amino acids. Germline values: CDR1 MNHEY, CDR2 SMNVEV (reference sequence). The J segment lost 4 bases and the V segment lost 2 bases, leaving 5 bases of the junction unmatched.

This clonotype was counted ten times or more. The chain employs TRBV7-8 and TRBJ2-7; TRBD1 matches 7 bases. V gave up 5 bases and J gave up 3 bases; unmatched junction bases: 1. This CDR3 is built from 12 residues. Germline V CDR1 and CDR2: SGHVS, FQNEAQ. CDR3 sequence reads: CASSRQGYEQYV. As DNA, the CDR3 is TGTGCCAGCAGCCGACAGGGCTACGAGCAGTACGTC.

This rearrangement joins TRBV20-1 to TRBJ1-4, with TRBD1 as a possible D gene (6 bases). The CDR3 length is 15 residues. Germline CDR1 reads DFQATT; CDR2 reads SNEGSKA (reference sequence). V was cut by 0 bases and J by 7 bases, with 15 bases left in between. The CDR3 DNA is TGCAGTGCTAGAGATTGGGGGGCGGAGGCTGAAAAACTGTTTTTT. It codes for CSARDWGAEAEKLFF.

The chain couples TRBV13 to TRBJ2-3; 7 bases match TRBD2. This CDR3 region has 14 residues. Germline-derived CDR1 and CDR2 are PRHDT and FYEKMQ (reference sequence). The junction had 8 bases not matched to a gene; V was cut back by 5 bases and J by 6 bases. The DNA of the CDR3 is TGTGCCAGCAGCCCCAGCGGGGAGGGGGATACGCAGTATTTT. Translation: CASSPSGEGDTQYF.

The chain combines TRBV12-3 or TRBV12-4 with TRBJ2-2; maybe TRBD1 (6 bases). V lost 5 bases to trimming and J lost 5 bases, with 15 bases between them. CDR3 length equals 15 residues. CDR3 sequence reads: CASSLWTAGTGELFF. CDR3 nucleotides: TGTGCCAGCAGTCTATGGACAGCCGGGACCGGGGAGCTGTTTTTT.

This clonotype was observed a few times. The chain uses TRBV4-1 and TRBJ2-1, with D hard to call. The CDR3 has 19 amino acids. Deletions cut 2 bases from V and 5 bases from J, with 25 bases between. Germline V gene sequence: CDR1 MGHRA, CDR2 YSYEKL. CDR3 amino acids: CASSQQTILQPRAHNEQFF. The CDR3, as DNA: TGCGCCAGCAGCCAACAGACAATTTTACAGCCCCGGGCGCACAATGAGCAGTTCTTC.

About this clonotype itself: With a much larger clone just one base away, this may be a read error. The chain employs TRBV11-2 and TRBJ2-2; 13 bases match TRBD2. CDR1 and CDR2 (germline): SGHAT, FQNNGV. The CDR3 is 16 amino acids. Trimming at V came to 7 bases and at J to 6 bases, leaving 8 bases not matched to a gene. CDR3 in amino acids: CASIGTSGTDPGELFF. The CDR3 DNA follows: TGTGCCAGCATCGGGACTAGCGGGACGGACCCCGGGGAGCTGTTTTTT.

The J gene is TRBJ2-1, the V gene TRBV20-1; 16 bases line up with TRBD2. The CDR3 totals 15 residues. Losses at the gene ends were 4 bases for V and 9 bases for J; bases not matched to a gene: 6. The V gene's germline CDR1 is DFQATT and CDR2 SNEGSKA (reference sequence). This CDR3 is CSAKGTSGRVSEQFF. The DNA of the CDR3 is TGCAGTGCTAAAGGGACTAGCGGGAGGGTGAGTGAGCAGTTCTTC.

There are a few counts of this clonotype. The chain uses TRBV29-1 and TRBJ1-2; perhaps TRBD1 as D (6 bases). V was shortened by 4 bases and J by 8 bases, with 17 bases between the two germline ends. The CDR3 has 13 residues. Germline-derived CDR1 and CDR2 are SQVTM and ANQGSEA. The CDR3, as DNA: TGCAGCGTTGTGGGGGGCATAACGGTGGGCTACACCTTC. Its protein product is CSVVGGITVGYTF.

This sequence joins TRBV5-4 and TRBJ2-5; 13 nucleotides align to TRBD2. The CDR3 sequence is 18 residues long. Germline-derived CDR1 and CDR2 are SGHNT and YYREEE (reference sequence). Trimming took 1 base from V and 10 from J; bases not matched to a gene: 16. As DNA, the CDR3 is TGTGCCAGCAGCTTGTGGGGACTAGCGGGACTCCTCGGGGGGGACCAGTACTTC. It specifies CASSLWGLAGLLGGDQYF.

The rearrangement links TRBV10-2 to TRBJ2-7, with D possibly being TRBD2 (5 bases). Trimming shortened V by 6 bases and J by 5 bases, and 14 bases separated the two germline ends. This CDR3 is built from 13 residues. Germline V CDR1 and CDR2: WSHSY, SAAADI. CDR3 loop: CASRPGVVNEQYF. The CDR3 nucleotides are TGCGCCAGCAGGCCCGGGGTTGTGAACGAGCAGTACTTC.

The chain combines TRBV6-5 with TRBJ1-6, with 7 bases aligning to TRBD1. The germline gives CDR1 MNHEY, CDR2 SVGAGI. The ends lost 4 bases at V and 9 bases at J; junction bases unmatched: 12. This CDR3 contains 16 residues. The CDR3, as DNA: TGTGCCAGCAGTTGGGATCAACAGGGGATGGGTTCACCCCTCCACTTT. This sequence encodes CASSWDQQGMGSPLHF.

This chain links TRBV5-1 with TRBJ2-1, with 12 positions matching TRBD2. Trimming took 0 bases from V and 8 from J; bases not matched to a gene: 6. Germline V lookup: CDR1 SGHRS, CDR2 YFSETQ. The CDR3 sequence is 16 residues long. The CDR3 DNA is TGCGCCAGCAGCTTGGGAAGGGGACTAGCGGGCCATGAGCAGTTCTTC. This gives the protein CASSLGRGLAGHEQFF.

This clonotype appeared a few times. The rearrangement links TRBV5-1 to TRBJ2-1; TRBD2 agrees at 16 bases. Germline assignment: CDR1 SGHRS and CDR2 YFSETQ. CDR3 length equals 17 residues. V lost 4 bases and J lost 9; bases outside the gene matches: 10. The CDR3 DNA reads TGCGCCAGCAGCGGGGGACTAGCGGGAGGGGTACGGACTGAGCAGTTCTTC. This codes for CASSGGLAGGVRTEQFF.

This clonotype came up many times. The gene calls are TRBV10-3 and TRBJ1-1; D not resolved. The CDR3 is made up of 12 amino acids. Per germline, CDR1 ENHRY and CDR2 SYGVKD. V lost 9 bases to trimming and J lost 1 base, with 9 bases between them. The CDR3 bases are TGTGCCATTAGCTTAGAGAACACTGAAGCTTTCTTT. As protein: CAISLENTEAFF.

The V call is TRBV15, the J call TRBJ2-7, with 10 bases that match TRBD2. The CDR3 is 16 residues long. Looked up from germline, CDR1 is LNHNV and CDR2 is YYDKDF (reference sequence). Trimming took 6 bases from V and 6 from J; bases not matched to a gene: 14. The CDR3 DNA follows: TGTGCCACCAGTAAGACCGGGACTAGCGTTAGGCCCGAGCAGTACTTC. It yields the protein CATSKTGTSVRPEQYF. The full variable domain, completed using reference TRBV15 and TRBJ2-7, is DAMVIQNPRYQVTQFGKPVTLSCSQTLNHNVMYWYQQKSSQAPKLLFHYYDKDFNNEADTPDNFQSRRPNTSFCFLDIRSPGLGDTAMYLCATSKTGTSVRPEQYFGPGTRLTVT.